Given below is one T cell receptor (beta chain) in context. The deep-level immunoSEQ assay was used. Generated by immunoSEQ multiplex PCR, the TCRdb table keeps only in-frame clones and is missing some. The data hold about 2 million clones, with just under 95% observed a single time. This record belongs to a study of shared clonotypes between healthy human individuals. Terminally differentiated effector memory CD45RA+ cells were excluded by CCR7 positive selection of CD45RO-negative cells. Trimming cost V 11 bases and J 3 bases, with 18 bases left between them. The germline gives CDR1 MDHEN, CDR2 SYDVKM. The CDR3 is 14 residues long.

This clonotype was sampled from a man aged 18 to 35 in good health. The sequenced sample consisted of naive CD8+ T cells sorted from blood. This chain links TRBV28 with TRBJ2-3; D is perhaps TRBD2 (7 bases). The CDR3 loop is CACVGGGTTDTQYF. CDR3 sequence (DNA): TGTGCCTGTGTAGGGGGGGGGACTACAGATACGCAGTATTTT.